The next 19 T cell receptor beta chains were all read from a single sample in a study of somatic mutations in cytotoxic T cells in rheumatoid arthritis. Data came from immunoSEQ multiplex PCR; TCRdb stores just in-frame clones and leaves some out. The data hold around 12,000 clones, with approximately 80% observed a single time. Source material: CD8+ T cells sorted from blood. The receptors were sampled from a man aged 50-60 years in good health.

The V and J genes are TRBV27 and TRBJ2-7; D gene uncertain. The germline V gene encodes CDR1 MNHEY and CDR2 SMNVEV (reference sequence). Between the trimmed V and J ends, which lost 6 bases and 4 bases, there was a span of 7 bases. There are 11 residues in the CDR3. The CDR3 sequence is CASRGSYEQYF. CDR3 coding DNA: TGTGCCAGCAGGGGGTCGTACGAGCAGTACTTC.

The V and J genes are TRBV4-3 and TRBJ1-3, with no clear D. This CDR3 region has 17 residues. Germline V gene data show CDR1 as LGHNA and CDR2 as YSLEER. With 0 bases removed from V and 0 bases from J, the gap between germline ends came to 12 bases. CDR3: CASSQDRLAGSGNTIYF. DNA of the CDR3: TGCGCCAGCAGCCAAGATCGTCTGGCGGGCTCTGGAAACACCATATATTTT.

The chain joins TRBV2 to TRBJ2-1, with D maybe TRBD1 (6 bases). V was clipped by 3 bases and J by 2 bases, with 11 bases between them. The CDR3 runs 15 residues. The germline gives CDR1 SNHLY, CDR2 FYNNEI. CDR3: CASSDSWDTYNEQFF. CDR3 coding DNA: TGTGCCAGCAGTGATAGTTGGGACACCTACAATGAGCAGTTCTTC.

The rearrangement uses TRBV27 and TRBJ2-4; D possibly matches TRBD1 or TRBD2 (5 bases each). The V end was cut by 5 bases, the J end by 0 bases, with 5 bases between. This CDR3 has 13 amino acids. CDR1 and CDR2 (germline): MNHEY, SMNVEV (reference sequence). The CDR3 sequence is CASSGGAKNIQYF. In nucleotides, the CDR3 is TGTGCCAGCAGTGGGGGAGCCAAAAACATTCAGTACTTC.

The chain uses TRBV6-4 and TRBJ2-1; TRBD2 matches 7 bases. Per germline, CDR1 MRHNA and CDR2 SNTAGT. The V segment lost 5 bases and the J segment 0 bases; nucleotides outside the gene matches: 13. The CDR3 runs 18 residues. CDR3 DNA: TGTGCCAGCAGTACCGGGACTACTCAATTTAGCTCCTACAATGAGCAGTTCTTC. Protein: CASSTGTTQFSSYNEQFF.

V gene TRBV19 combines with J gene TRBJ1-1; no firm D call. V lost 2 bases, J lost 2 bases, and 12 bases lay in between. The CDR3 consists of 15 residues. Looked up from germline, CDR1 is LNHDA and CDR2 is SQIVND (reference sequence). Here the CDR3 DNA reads TGTGCCAGTAGTATACGGGGAGGCGGTAACACTGAAGCTTTCTTT. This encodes CASSIRGGGNTEAFF.

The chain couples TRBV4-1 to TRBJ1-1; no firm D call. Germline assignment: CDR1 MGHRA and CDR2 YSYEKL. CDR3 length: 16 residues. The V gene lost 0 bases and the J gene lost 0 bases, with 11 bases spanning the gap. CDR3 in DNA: TGCGCCAGCAGCCAAGATCCGAAGTTTATGAACACTGAAGCTTTCTTT. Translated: CASSQDPKFMNTEAFF.

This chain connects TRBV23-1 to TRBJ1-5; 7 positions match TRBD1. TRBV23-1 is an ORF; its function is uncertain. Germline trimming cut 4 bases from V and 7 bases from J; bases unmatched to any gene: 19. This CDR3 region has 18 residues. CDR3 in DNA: TGCGCCAGCAGTCCCCCGGGGAGACAGGGAAGAGTTGGGCAGCCCCAGCATTTT. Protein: CASSPPGRQGRVGQPQHF.

The CDR3 reads CATSRVTGGSQPQHF. The DNA for the CDR3 is TGTGCCACCAGCAGAGTTACCGGGGGATCTCAGCCCCAGCATTTT. The V call is TRBV15, the J call TRBJ1-5; D might be TRBD1 (5 bases). Germline CDR1 LNHNV, CDR2 YYDKDF (reference sequence). The CDR3 loop spans 15 amino acids. Trimming stripped 1 base from V and 6 bases from J, with 13 bases between. Full variable domain (rest looked up from reference TRBV15 and TRBJ1-5): DAMVIQNPRYQVTQFGKPVTLSCSQTLNHNVMYWYQQKSSQAPKLLFHYYDKDFNNEADTPDNFQSRRPNTSFCFLDIRSPGLGDTAMYLCATSRVTGGSQPQHFGDGTRLSIL.

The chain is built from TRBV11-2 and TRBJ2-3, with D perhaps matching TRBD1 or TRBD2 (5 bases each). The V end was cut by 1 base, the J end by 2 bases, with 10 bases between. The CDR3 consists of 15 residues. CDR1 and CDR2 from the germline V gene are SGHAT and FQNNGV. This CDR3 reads CASSLVGAYTDTQYF. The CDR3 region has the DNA TGTGCCAGCAGCTTAGTCGGGGCCTACACAGATACGCAGTATTTT.

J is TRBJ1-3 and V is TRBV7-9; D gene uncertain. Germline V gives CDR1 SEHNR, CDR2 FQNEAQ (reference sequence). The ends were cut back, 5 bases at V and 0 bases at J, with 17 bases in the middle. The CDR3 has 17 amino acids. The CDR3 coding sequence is TGTGCCAGCAGCCTTAGTGGCCCAACGAGCTCTGGAAACACCATATATTTT. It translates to CASSLSGPTSSGNTIYF.

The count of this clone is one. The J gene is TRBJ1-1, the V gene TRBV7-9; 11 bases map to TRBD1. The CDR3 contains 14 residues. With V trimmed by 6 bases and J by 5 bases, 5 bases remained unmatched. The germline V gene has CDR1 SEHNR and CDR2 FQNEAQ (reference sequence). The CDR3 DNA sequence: TGTGCCAGCAGATTGGGACAGGGGGAGACTGAAGCTTTCTTT. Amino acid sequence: CASRLGQGETEAFF.

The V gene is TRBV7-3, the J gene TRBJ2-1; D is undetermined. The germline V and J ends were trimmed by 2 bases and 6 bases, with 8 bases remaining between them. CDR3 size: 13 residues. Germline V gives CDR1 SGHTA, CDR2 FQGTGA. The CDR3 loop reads CASSLHAPNEQFF. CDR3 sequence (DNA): TGTGCCAGCAGCTTACACGCCCCCAATGAGCAGTTCTTC.

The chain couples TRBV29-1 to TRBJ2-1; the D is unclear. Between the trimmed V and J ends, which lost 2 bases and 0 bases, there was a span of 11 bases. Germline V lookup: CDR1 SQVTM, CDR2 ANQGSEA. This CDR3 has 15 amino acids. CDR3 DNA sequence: TGCAGCGTTGAATCCCAGGTGAGCTCCTACAATGAGCAGTTCTTC. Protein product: CSVESQVSSYNEQFF.

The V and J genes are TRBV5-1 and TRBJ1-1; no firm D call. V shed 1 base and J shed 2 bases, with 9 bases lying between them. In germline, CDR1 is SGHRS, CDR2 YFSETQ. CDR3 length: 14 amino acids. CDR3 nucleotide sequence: TGCGCCAGCAGCTTGCGAGACACCAACACTGAAGCTTTCTTT. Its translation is CASSLRDTNTEAFF. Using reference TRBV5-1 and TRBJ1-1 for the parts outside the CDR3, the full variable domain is KAGVTQTPRYLIKTRGQQVTLSCSPISGHRSVSWYQQTPGQGLQFLFEYFSETQRNKGNFPGRFSGRQFSNSRSEMNVSTLELGDSALYLCASSLRDTNTEAFFGQGTRLTVV.

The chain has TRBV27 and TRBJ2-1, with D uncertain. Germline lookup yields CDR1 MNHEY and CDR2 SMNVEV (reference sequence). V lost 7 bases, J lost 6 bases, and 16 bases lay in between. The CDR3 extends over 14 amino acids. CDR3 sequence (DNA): TGTGCCAGCAATCCAGTCAGCGCTCTCAATGAGCAGTTCTTC. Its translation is CASNPVSALNEQFF.

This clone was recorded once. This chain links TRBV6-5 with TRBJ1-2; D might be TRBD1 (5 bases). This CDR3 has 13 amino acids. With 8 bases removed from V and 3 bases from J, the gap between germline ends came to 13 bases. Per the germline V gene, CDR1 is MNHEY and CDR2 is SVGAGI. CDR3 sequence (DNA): TGTGCCAGCTACGCAGGGCCCTACTATGGCTACACCTTC. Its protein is CASYAGPYYGYTF.

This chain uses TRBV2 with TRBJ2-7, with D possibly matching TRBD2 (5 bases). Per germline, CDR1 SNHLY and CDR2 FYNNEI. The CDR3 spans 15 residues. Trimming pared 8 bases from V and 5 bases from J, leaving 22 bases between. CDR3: CASGLQGGRPNEQYV. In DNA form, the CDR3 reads TGTGCCAGCGGGCTGCAAGGAGGACGGCCGAACGAGCAGTACGTC.

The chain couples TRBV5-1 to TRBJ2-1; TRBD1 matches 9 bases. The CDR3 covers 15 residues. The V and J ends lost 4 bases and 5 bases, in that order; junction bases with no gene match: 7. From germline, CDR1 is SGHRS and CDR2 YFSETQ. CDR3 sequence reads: CASSLRQGVHNEQFF. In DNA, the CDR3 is TGCGCCAGCAGCCTTCGACAGGGGGTGCACAATGAGCAGTTCTTC.